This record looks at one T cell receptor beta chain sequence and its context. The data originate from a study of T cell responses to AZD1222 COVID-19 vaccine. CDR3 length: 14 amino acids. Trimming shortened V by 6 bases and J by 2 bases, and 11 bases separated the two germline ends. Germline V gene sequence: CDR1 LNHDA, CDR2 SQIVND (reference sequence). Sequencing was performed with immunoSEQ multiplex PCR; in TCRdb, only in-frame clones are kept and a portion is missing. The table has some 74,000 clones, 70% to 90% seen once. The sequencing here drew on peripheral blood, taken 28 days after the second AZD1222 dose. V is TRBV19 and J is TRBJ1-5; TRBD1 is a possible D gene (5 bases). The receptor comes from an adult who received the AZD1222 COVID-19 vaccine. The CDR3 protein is CASSVGAGNQPQHF. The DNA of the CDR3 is TGTGCCAGTAGCGTAGGGGCGGGCAATCAGCCCCAGCATTTT.